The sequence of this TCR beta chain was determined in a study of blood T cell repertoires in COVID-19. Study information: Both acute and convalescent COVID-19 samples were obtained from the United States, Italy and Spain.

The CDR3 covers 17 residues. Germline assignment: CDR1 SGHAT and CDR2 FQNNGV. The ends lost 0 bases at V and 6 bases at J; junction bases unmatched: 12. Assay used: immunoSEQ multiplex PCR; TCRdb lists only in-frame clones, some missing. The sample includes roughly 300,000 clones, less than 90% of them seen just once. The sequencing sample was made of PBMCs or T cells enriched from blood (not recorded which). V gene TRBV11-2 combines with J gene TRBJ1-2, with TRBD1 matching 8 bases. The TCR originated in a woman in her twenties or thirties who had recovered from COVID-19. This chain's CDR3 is CASSLDRLGTGANGYTF. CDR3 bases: TGTGCCAGCAGCTTAGATCGGTTGGGGACAGGCGCAAATGGCTACACCTTC.